One sample yielded the 21 T cell receptor beta chains listed below, sequenced in a study of brain T cells in children with intractable seizures. Clones were sequenced by immunoSEQ multiplex PCR, and TCRdb holds only the in-frame ones, with some missing. The repertoire consists of under 150,000 clones, with 90% to 95% occurring once and the leading ten covering about 3.8%. This material consisted of peripheral blood, taken at surgery. Receptors were obtained from a boy less than two years old with hemimegalencephaly and intractable seizures.

The chain carries TRBV28 and TRBJ2-5, with 12 bases fitting TRBD2. The ends lost 4 bases at V and 4 bases at J; junction bases unmatched: 7. Germline V gives CDR1 MDHEN, CDR2 SYDVKM. This CDR3 has 16 residues. This CDR3 is CASSSTSGSPRETQYF. The CDR3 DNA follows: TGTGCCAGCAGTTCGACTAGCGGGAGCCCACGAGAGACCCAGTACTTC. The complete variable domain, with remaining parts taken from reference TRBV28 and TRBJ2-5, reads DVKVTQSSRYLVKRTGEKVFLECVQDMDHENMFWYRQDPGLGLRLIYFSYDVKMKEKGDIPEGYSVSREKKERFSLILESASTNQTSMYLCASSSTSGSPRETQYFGPGTRLLVL.

The chain uses TRBV11-3 and TRBJ2-1; D tentatively fits TRBD1 or TRBD2 (5 bases each). Germline assignment: CDR1 SGHNT and CDR2 YENEEA. The CDR3 covers 17 residues. V dropped 3 bases and J dropped 6 bases, with 21 bases sitting between them. CDR3 residues: CASSFESGTTLGNEQFF. As DNA, the CDR3 is TGTGCCAGCAGCTTCGAATCCGGGACCACTTTGGGCAATGAGCAGTTCTTC. Full variable domain (outside the CDR3, taken from reference TRBV11-3 and TRBJ2-1): EAGVVQSPRYKIIEKKQPVAFWCNPISGHNTLYWYLQNLGQGPELLIRYENEEAVDDSQLPKDRFSAERLKGVDSTLKIQPAELGDSAVYLCASSFESGTTLGNEQFFGPGTRLTVL.

V and J are TRBV27 and TRBJ2-7, with D perhaps TRBD1 or TRBD2 (5 bases each). The V and J ends lost 5 bases and 0 bases respectively, with 14 bases between them. The CDR3 runs to 15 residues. Germline V gene data show CDR1 as MNHEY and CDR2 as SMNVEV (reference sequence). CDR3 protein: CASSPTGAYSYEQYF. The CDR3 DNA reads as TGTGCCAGCAGTCCTACCGGGGCCTACTCCTACGAGCAGTACTTC.

The J gene is TRBJ1-1, the V gene TRBV27, with D possibly matching TRBD1 (5 bases). CDR1 is MNHEY, CDR2 SMNVEV, per germline (reference sequence). CDR3 length: 13 residues. Trimming took 3 bases from V and 5 from J, leaving 10 bases between them. The CDR3 is CASSFKEGTEAFF. The DNA for the CDR3 is TGTGCCAGCAGTTTTAAGGAGGGGACTGAAGCTTTCTTT.

The rearrangement links TRBV18 to TRBJ1-5, with a possible D match to TRBD1 (6 bases). The CDR3 totals 15 residues. V shed 4 bases and J shed 5 bases, with 15 bases lying between them. Germline loops: CDR1 KGHSH, CDR2 LQKENI. In nucleotides, the CDR3 is TGTGCCAGCTCACAAAAACAGGGTAGGGATCAGCCCCAGCATTTT. Protein sequence: CASSQKQGRDQPQHF.

This CDR3 reads CASSVGGIGTEAFF. The CDR3, as DNA: TGTGCCAGCAGCGTAGGAGGGATCGGCACTGAAGCTTTCTTT. The V gene is TRBV9, the J gene TRBJ1-1, with D hard to call. Germline V lookup: CDR1 SGDLS, CDR2 YYNGEE. Between the trimmed V and J ends, which lost 0 bases and 4 bases, there was a span of 10 bases. This CDR3 is built from 14 residues.

The chain couples TRBV4-2 to TRBJ2-3; D unresolved. Between the trimmed V and J ends, which lost 0 bases and 1 base, there was a span of 8 bases. CDR1 is LGHNA, CDR2 YNFKEQ, per germline. The CDR3 has 15 residues. CDR3 sequence reads: CASSQEGRGTDTQYF. In DNA form, the CDR3 reads TGTGCCAGCAGCCAAGAGGGAAGGGGCACAGATACGCAGTATTTT.

The chain has TRBV6-6 and TRBJ2-7; tentative D call: TRBD1 (5 bases). CDR1 and CDR2 from the germline V gene are MNHNY and SVGAGI (reference sequence). The CDR3 is 13 amino acids. Deletions cut 2 bases from V and 6 bases from J, with 11 bases between. Written as DNA, the CDR3 is TGTGCCAGCAGTTACGGTGGGGCGCTCGAGCAGTACTTC. Translated, it gives CASSYGGALEQYF.

This chain connects TRBV19 to TRBJ2-2; 9 positions agree with TRBD1. The CDR3 totals 15 residues. The junction had 2 bases not matched to a gene; V was cut back by 3 bases and J by 3 bases. The V gene's germline CDR1 is LNHDA and CDR2 SQIVND (reference sequence). The CDR3 is CASSMGQGYTGELFF. Written as DNA, the CDR3 is TGTGCCAGTAGTATGGGACAGGGTTACACCGGGGAGCTGTTTTTT.

This chain joins TRBV9 and TRBJ2-2, with D hard to call. The CDR3 spans 16 residues. Trimming stripped 0 bases from V and 0 bases from J, with 9 bases between. Germline V gives CDR1 SGDLS, CDR2 YYNGEE. The CDR3 sequence: CASSVGPLPNTGELFF. The CDR3 region has the DNA TGTGCCAGCAGCGTAGGCCCGCTTCCGAACACCGGGGAGCTGTTTTTT.

The gene calls are TRBV6-5 and TRBJ2-7, with D possibly TRBD2 on 6 matching bases. CDR1 is MNHEY and CDR2 is SVGAGI in the germline V gene. This CDR3 has 14 amino acids. With 5 bases removed from V and 4 bases from J, the gap between germline ends came to 15 bases. This chain's CDR3 is CASSTTRGLYEQYF. For the CDR3, the DNA is TGTGCCAGCAGTACCACACGAGGACTATACGAGCAGTACTTC.

V gene TRBV18 combines with J gene TRBJ2-6, with no clear D. Trimming pared 1 base from V and 0 bases from J, leaving 16 bases between. CDR1 KGHSH and CDR2 LQKENI come from the germline V gene. This CDR3 is built from 19 residues. For the CDR3, the DNA is TGTGCCAGCTCACCACGTTTCGGAGCTTTGAGCTCTGGGGCCAACGTCCTGACTTTC. Protein: CASSPRFGALSSGANVLTF.

The chain links TRBV7-9 to TRBJ1-5; D gene uncertain. This CDR3 comprises 15 residues. CDR1 is SEHNR, CDR2 FQNEAQ, per germline (reference sequence). The ends were cut back, 8 bases at V and 0 bases at J, with 14 bases in the middle. Written as DNA, the CDR3 is TGTGCCAGCGCTCTAGATAGGGCTAGCAATCAGCCCCAGCATTTT. Protein product: CASALDRASNQPQHF.

The chain recombines TRBV27 with TRBJ2-1; a weak D match, TRBD1 (6 bases). The CDR3 has 12 residues. Per germline, CDR1 MNHEY and CDR2 SMNVEV (reference sequence). Trimming removed 10 bases from V and 3 bases from J, with 10 bases in between. The CDR3 sequence is CATRDNYNEQFF. The CDR3 DNA reads as TGTGCCACCCGGGACAACTACAATGAGCAGTTCTTC.

The genes are TRBV11-1 and TRBJ2-3, with TRBD1 as a possible D gene (5 bases). This CDR3 contains 14 residues. Trimming left V 5 bases short and J 5 bases short, with 14 bases between. Germline CDR1 reads SGHAT; CDR2 reads FQDESV (reference sequence). The DNA of the CDR3 is TGTGCCAGCAGCCACATCGACAGAGAAGATACGCAGTATTTT. It specifies CASSHIDREDTQYF.

The chain uses TRBV6-5 and TRBJ1-1, with TRBD1 identical over 9 bases. The CDR3 covers 14 residues. Germline values: CDR1 MNHEY, CDR2 SVGAGI. The junction had 5 bases not matched to a gene; V was cut back by 1 base and J by 8 bases. CDR3 sequence reads: CASSYYRDRAEAFF. CDR3 sequence (DNA): TGTGCCAGCAGTTACTACCGGGACAGGGCGGAAGCTTTCTTT.

The rearrangement links TRBV20-1 to TRBJ2-1; 7 bases agree with TRBD2. Trimming cost V 3 bases and J 10 bases; bases outside gene matches: 3. CDR3 length: 11 residues. Germline lookup yields CDR1 DFQATT and CDR2 SNEGSKA (reference sequence). The CDR3: CSASLGGEQFF. The CDR3 DNA reads as TGCAGTGCTAGCTTGGGGGGGGAGCAGTTCTTC.

This sequence joins TRBV4-1 and TRBJ1-5; D not certain. Trimming cost V 4 bases and J 0 bases, with 13 bases left between them. There are 16 residues in the CDR3. Germline loops: CDR1 MGHRA, CDR2 YSYEKL. Here the CDR3 DNA reads TGCGCCAGCAGCCGTACCTTATCGAGTAGCAATCAGCCCCAGCATTTT. Amino acids: CASSRTLSSSNQPQHF.

CDR3 sequence reads: CASSLFQGEDSPLHF. DNA of the CDR3: TGCGCCAGCAGCTTGTTCCAGGGGGAGGATTCACCCCTCCACTTT. The chain has TRBV5-1 and TRBJ1-6, with 7 positions matching TRBD1. This CDR3 spans 15 amino acids. Per the germline V gene, CDR1 is SGHRS and CDR2 is YFSETQ. Trimming took 1 base from V and 8 from J; bases not matched to a gene: 6. Drawing the rest from reference TRBV5-1 and TRBJ1-6, the complete variable domain is KAGVTQTPRYLIKTRGQQVTLSCSPISGHRSVSWYQQTPGQGLQFLFEYFSETQRNKGNFPGRFSGRQFSNSRSEMNVSTLELGDSALYLCASSLFQGEDSPLHFGNGTRLTVT.

The V gene is TRBV4-1, the J gene TRBJ1-5, with D tentatively TRBD1 (6 bases). The V end lost 6 bases, the J end lost 6 bases, and 18 bases lay between the germline ends. CDR3 length equals 15 residues. Germline loops: CDR1 MGHRA, CDR2 YSYEKL. The CDR3 reads CASSIVGGAVQPQHF. CDR3 coding DNA: TGCGCCAGCAGTATTGTTGGGGGGGCAGTTCAGCCCCAGCATTTT.

CDR3 residues: CATRTIDVAGGPIGELFF. DNA of the CDR3: TGTGCCACCAGGACGATAGACGTAGCGGGAGGGCCAATCGGGGAGCTGTTTTTT. The chain combines TRBV10-3 with TRBJ2-2; 11 nucleotides match TRBD2. Trimming at V came to 10 bases and at J to 7 bases, leaving 20 bases not matched to a gene. The CDR3 covers 18 residues. CDR1 and CDR2 (germline): ENHRY, SYGVKD.